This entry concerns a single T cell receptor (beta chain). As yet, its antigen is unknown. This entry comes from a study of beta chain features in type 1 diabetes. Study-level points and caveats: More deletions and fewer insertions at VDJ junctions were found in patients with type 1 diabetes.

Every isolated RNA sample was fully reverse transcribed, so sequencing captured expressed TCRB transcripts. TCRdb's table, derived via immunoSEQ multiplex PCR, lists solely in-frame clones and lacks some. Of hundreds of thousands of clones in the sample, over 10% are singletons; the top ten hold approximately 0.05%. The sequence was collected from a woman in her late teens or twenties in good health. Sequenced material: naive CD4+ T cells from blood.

CDR3 residues: CASSPNSGTSEDTQYF. The CDR3 DNA follows: TGTGCCAGCAGCCCGAACTCCGGGACTAGCGAAGATACGCAGTATTTT. This sequence joins TRBV9 and TRBJ2-3, with 10 bases aligning to TRBD2. Germline V gene lookup returns CDR1 SGDLS and CDR2 YYNGEE. V trimming: 4 bases; J trimming: 5 bases; junction bases outside the gene matches: 10. The CDR3 spans 16 residues.